Shown below are 23 T cell receptor beta chains from a single sample sequenced in a study of long-term antiretroviral therapy in people with HIV. Run at survey level, the immunoSEQ assay was version v3.0. Measured with immunoSEQ multiplex PCR; TCRdb has only the in-frame clones, and not every one. The data contain approximately 20,000 clones, about 80% of them singletons. The specimen was unsorted PBMCs, collected 0.5 years after starting antiretroviral therapy. Every receptor here comes from a man aged 18 to 29 with HIV.

The chain couples TRBV29-1 to TRBJ2-3; 13 nucleotides align to TRBD2. The CDR3 covers 14 residues. V gave up 6 bases and J gave up 4 bases; unmatched junction bases: 4. Germline assignment: CDR1 SQVTM and CDR2 ANQGSEA. CDR3: CSVNGLAGADTQYF. The CDR3 coding sequence is TGCAGCGTCAACGGACTAGCGGGAGCAGATACGCAGTATTTT.

This chain uses TRBV11-2 with TRBJ2-7; tentative D call: TRBD1 (5 bases). Deletions cut 1 base from V and 2 bases from J, with 12 bases between. The CDR3 contains 15 residues. Per the germline V gene, CDR1 is SGHAT and CDR2 is FQNNGV. The CDR3 DNA follows: TGTGCCAGCAGCTTAGCTCCCAGGGATACCTACGAGCAGTACTTC. Residues: CASSLAPRDTYEQYF.

The CDR3 loop is CASSEQGVGTEAFF. DNA for the CDR3: TGTGCCAGCAGCGAACAGGGAGTGGGCACTGAAGCTTTCTTT. V and J are TRBV7-6 and TRBJ1-1, with a tentative D call TRBD1 (6 bases). This CDR3 is built from 14 residues. Trimming left V 5 bases short and J 4 bases short, with 14 bases between. Germline CDR1 is SGHVS and CDR2 is FNYEAQ.

The genes are TRBV4-2 and TRBJ2-1; 7 nucleotides agree with TRBD2. The germline V gene encodes CDR1 LGHNA and CDR2 YNFKEQ. Losses at the gene ends were 0 bases for V and 4 bases for J; bases not matched to a gene: 12. The CDR3 spans 18 residues. The CDR3 nucleotides are TGTGCCAGCAGCCAAGATTTGGGCGGTAGCGGGCCGTACAATGAGCAGTTCTTC. Translation gives CASSQDLGGSGPYNEQFF.

This clone was seen a single time. The rearrangement joins TRBV15 to TRBJ1-2; 9 bases map to TRBD1. Germline trimming cut 2 bases from V and 6 bases from J; bases unmatched to any gene: 4. The germline gives CDR1 LNHNV, CDR2 YYDKDF (reference sequence). The CDR3 has 14 amino acids. The CDR3 DNA reads TGTGCCACCAGCAGAACCGGGACAGGGAATGGCTACACCTTC. This gives the protein CATSRTGTGNGYTF.

The V call is TRBV9, the J call TRBJ2-1, with D possibly TRBD1 on 5 matching bases. The V gene lost 4 bases and the J gene lost 4 bases, with 18 bases spanning the gap. The germline V gene encodes CDR1 SGDLS and CDR2 YYNGEE. This CDR3 region has 16 residues. CDR3 region: CASSSEPGLGYNEQFF. The DNA for the CDR3 is TGTGCCAGCAGCAGTGAGCCAGGGCTAGGATACAATGAGCAGTTCTTC.

This clone was recorded once. This chain links TRBV28 with TRBJ2-5, with 7 nucleotides matching TRBD2. In germline, CDR1 is MDHEN, CDR2 SYDVKM. V lost 6 bases, J lost 9 bases, and 13 bases stayed unmatched. The CDR3 is 14 amino acids. The CDR3 here is CASSPTSANRAQYF. CDR3 nucleotides: TGTGCCAGCAGCCCCACTAGCGCCAATCGTGCCCAGTACTTC. The variable domain in full, with the rest retrieved from reference TRBV28 and TRBJ2-5, is DVKVTQSSRYLVKRTGEKVFLECVQDMDHENMFWYRQDPGLGLRLIYFSYDVKMKEKGDIPEGYSVSREKKERFSLILESASTNQTSMYLCASSPTSANRAQYFGPGTRLLVL.

The chain joins TRBV27 to TRBJ2-7, with D perhaps TRBD1 (6 bases). The V end lost 3 bases, the J end lost 4 bases, and 19 bases lay between the germline ends. The CDR3 is made up of 16 amino acids. The germline V gene encodes CDR1 MNHEY and CDR2 SMNVEV (reference sequence). The CDR3 reads CASSFRMTGSSYEQYF. The CDR3 DNA reads TGTGCCAGCAGTTTCCGAATGACAGGATCCTCTTACGAGCAGTACTTC.

The V call is TRBV7-2, the J call TRBJ2-7; the D is unclear. Germline-derived CDR1 and CDR2 are SGHTA and FQGNSA. This CDR3 has 12 amino acids. The V end lost 5 bases, the J end lost 9 bases, and 14 bases lay between the germline ends. The CDR3 spells CASSPAGFWQYF. In nucleotides, the CDR3 is TGTGCCAGCAGCCCAGCCGGGTTCTGGCAGTACTTC.

This sequence joins TRBV10-3 and TRBJ2-2; D is perhaps TRBD2 (7 bases). CDR3 length: 15 residues. Germline CDR1 reads ENHRY; CDR2 reads SYGVKD. Trimming took off 7 bases at V and 0 bases at J, with 12 bases between the two ends. The CDR3 nucleotides read TGTGCCATCAATGGCGGGGGCTCGAACACCGGGGAGCTGTTTTTT. It yields the protein CAINGGGSNTGELFF.

This chain connects TRBV14 to TRBJ1-1; TRBD1 agrees at 7 bases. Germline values: CDR1 SGHDN, CDR2 FVKESK. The CDR3 is 13 residues long. The V and J ends lost 4 bases and 4 bases, in that order; junction bases with no gene match: 3. The CDR3 DNA is TGTGCCAGCAGCCTATCAGGGGGCACTGAAGCTTTCTTT. Translated: CASSLSGGTEAFF.

The genes are TRBV11-2 and TRBJ1-2; tentatively, D is TRBD1 (5 bases). In germline, CDR1 is SGHAT, CDR2 FQNNGV. Trimming shortened V by 3 bases and J by 7 bases, and 21 bases separated the two germline ends. The CDR3 is made up of 16 amino acids. CDR3 in amino acids: CASSFGRFGGKGGYTF. Written as DNA, the CDR3 is TGTGCCAGCAGCTTTGGGCGTTTCGGGGGGAAAGGTGGCTACACCTTC.

This chain joins TRBV5-5 and TRBJ1-1, with D perhaps TRBD1 (6 bases). Germline CDR1 reads SGHKS; CDR2 reads YYEKEE (reference sequence). CDR3 length equals 15 residues. Trimming stripped 2 bases from V and 0 bases from J, with 11 bases between. CDR3 in DNA: TGTGCCAGCAGCTTAAGGGGGATTATGAACACTGAAGCTTTCTTT. Amino acid sequence: CASSLRGIMNTEAFF.

CDR3 region: CASRGFDSSVYTGELFF. CDR3 in DNA: TGTGCCAGTAGGGGTTTCGACAGTTCCGTCTACACCGGGGAGCTGTTTTTT. The rearrangement links TRBV19 to TRBJ2-2; TRBD1 is a possible D gene (5 bases). The CDR3 sequence is 17 residues long. Trimming took 6 bases from V and 3 from J, leaving 20 bases between them. The V gene's germline CDR1 is LNHDA and CDR2 SQIVND (reference sequence).

The rearrangement joins TRBV6-6 to TRBJ2-1; D is perhaps TRBD2 (6 bases). Germline V CDR1 and CDR2: MNHNY, SVGAGI (reference sequence). V dropped 8 bases and J dropped 10 bases, with 15 bases sitting between them. The CDR3 loop spans 12 amino acids. The CDR3 bases are TGTGCCAGCGGCGGGGTGGGTCGGGAGCAGTTCTTC. Its translation is CASGGVGREQFF.

This clone was found once. The genes are TRBV5-1 and TRBJ1-1; possibly TRBD1 for D (5 bases). In germline, CDR1 is SGHRS, CDR2 YFSETQ. This CDR3 region has 15 residues. Between the trimmed V and J ends, which lost 0 bases and 0 bases, there was a span of 9 bases. The CDR3 reads CASSLGTSMNTEAFF. As DNA, the CDR3 is TGCGCCAGCAGCTTGGGGACATCTATGAACACTGAAGCTTTCTTT.

The gene calls are TRBV5-4 and TRBJ2-1; D gene unclear. V was shortened by 2 bases and J by 2 bases, with 8 bases between the two germline ends. The CDR3 runs 14 residues. Germline CDR1 is SGHNT and CDR2 is YYREEE (reference sequence). CDR3 nucleotide sequence: TGTGCCAGCAGCTTCGGGCAAACCTACAATGAGCAGTTCTTC. It codes for CASSFGQTYNEQFF.

V is TRBV25-1 and J is TRBJ1-3; 7 nucleotides align to TRBD1. The CDR3 contains 14 residues. The V gene end was trimmed by 5 bases and the J gene end by 4 bases; junction bases not matched to a gene: 5. CDR1 is MGHDK, CDR2 SYGVNS, per germline. CDR3 protein: CASSKTGVGNTIYF. The CDR3 region has the DNA TGTGCCAGCAGTAAAACAGGGGTCGGAAACACCATATATTTT.

The chain combines TRBV19 with TRBJ2-1, with D perhaps TRBD1 (7 bases). Between the trimmed V and J ends, which lost 5 bases and 4 bases, there was a span of 12 bases. This CDR3 contains 14 residues. Germline CDR1 and CDR2: LNHDA and SQIVND (reference sequence). The DNA of the CDR3 is TGTGCCAGTAGTGTGGCAGGGGGGTACAATGAGCAGTTCTTC. This encodes CASSVAGGYNEQFF.

The chain recombines TRBV28 with TRBJ2-7; no definite D call. Trimming removed 4 bases at V and 3 bases at J, with 10 bases between. The germline CDR1 and CDR2 sequences are MDHEN and SYDVKM. The CDR3 sequence is 13 residues long. CDR3 in amino acids: CASSSTSFYEQYF. The DNA for the CDR3 is TGTGCCAGCAGTTCCACCTCATTCTACGAGCAGTACTTC.

CDR3 nucleotide sequence: TGTGCCAGCAGCCCCCGTTTCAGGGACAGGGCATCCACCGGGGAGCTGTTTTTT. It codes for CASSPRFRDRASTGELFF. The chain has TRBV7-9 and TRBJ2-2; 9 bases agree with TRBD1. The germline gives CDR1 SEHNR, CDR2 FQNEAQ (reference sequence). V was pared by 5 bases and J by 4 bases, with 14 bases of the junction left unmatched. The CDR3 runs 18 residues.

This clone was observed a few times. The J gene is TRBJ1-6, the V gene TRBV11-2; D uncertain. Trimming took 5 bases from V and 7 from J, leaving 18 bases between them. CDR3 length: 16 residues. CDR1 and CDR2 (germline): SGHAT, FQNNGV. The CDR3 DNA sequence: TGTGCCAGCAGCGCCCTAGACGGACTGAAGAATTCACCCCTCCACTTT. Translation gives CASSALDGLKNSPLHF.

The rearrangement uses TRBV4-1 and TRBJ1-5; D not certain. Per the germline V gene, CDR1 is MGHRA and CDR2 is YSYEKL. The CDR3 runs to 19 residues. The V end was cut by 4 bases, the J end by 7 bases, with 29 bases between. This CDR3 reads CASSPVVPSVRFGGQPQHF. The CDR3 nucleotides are TGCGCCAGCAGCCCAGTTGTGCCGAGCGTCCGATTCGGTGGACAGCCCCAGCATTTT.